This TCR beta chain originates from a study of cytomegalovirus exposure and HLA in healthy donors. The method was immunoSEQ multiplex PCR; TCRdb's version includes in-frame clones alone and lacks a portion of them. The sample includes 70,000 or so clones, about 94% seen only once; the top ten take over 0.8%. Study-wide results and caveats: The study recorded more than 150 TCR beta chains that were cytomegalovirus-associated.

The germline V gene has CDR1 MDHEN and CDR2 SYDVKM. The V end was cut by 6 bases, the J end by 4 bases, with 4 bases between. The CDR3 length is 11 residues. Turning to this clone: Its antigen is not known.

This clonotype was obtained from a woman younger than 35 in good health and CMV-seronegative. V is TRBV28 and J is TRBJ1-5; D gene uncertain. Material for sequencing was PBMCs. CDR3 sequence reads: CASSRNQPQHF. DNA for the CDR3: TGTGCCAGCAGCCGTAATCAGCCCCAGCATTTT.